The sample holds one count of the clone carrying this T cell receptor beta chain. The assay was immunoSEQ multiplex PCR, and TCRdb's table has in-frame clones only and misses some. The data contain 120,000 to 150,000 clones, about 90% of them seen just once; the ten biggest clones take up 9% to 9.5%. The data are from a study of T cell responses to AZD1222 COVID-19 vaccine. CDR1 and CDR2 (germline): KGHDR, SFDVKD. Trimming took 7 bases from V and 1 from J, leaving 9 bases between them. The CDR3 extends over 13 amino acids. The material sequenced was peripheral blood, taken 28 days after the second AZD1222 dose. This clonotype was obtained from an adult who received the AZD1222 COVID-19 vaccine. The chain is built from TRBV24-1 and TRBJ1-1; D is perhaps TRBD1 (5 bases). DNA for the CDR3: TGTGCCACCAGGGGGCAGGAGAACACTGAAGCTTTCTTT. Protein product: CATRGQENTEAFF.